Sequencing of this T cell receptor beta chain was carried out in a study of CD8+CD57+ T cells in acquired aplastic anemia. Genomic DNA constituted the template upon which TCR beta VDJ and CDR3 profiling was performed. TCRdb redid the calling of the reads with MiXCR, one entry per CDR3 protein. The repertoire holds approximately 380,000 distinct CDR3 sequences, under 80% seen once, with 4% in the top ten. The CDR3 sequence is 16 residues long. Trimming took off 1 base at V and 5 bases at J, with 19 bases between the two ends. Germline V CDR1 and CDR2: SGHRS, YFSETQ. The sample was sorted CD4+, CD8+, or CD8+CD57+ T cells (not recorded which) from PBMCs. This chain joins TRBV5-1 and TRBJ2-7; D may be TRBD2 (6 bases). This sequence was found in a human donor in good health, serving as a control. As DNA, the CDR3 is TGCGCCAGCAGCTTGAGCGGGCCAGCGGGCATGGACGAGCAGTACTTC. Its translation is CASSLSGPAGMDEQYF.